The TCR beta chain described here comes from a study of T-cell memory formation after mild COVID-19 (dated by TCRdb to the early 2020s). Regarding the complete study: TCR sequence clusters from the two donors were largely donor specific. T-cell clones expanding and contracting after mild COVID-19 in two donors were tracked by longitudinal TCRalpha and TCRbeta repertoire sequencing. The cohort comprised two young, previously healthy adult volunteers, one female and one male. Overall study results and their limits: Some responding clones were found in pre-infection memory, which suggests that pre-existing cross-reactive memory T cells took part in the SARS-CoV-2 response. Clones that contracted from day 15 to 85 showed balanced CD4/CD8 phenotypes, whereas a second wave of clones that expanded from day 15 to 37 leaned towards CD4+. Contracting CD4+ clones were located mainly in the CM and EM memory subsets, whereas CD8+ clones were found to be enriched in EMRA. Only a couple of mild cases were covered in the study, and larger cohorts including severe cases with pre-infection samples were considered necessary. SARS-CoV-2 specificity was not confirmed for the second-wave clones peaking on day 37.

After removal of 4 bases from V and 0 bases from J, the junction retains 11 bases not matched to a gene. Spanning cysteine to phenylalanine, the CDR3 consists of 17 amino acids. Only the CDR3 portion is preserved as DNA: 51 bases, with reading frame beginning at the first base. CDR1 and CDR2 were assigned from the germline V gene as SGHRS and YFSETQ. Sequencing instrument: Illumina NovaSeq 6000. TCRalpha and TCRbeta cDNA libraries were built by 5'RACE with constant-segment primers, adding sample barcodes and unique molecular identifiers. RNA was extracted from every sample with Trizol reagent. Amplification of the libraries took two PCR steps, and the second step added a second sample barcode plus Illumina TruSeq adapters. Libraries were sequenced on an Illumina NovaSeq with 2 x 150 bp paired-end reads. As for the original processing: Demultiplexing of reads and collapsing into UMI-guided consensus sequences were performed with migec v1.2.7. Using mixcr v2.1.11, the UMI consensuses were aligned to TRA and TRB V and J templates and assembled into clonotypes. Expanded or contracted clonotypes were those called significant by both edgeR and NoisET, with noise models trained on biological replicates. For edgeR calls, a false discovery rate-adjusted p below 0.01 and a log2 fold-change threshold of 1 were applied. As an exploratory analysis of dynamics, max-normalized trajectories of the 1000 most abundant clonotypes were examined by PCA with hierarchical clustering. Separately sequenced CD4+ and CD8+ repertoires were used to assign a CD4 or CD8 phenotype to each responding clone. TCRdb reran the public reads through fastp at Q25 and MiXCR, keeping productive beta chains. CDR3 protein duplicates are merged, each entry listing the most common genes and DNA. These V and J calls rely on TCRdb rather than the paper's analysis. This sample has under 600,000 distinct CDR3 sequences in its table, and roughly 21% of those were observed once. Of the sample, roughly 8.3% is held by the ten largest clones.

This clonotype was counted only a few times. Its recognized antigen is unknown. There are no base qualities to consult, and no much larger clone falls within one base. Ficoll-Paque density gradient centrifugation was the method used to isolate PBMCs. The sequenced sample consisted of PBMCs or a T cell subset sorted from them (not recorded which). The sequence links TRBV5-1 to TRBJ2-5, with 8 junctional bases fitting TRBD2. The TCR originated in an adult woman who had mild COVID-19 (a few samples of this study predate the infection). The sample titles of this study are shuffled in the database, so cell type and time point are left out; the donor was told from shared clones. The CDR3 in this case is CASSPPLAGLYQETQYF. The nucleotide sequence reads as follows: TGCGCCAGCAGCCCTCCATTAGCGGGACTATACCAAGAGACCCAGTACTTC.